This TCR beta chain was found in a study of CD8 T cells in Susac syndrome. As judged by recently defined diagnostic criteria, patients with Susac syndrome had definite or probable disease. The CD8+ and CD4+ T cells were negatively isolated, with the TEMRA cells enriched by FACS. A quantity of roughly 0.5 to 1 ug RNA underwent reverse transcription using random hexamers. The immunoSEQ assay covered 54 Vbeta and 13 Jbeta segments for CDR3. TCRdb re-analysed the immunoSEQ multiplex PCR reads in MiXCR, keeping a single row per CDR3 protein. The table shows more than 95,000 distinct CDR3 sequences, with 90% to 95% occurring only once. The sequencing input was CD8+ T cells from PBMCs. The TCR originated in a human donor with Susac syndrome.

This chain's CDR3 is CASNTRLGTDTQYF. CDR3 DNA: TGTGCCAGCAACACCAGACTGGGCACAGATACGCAGTATTTT. V is TRBV12-3 or TRBV12-4 and J is TRBJ2-3; no definite D call. V gave up 7 bases and J gave up 1 base, with 12 bases separating them. The CDR3 has 14 residues.